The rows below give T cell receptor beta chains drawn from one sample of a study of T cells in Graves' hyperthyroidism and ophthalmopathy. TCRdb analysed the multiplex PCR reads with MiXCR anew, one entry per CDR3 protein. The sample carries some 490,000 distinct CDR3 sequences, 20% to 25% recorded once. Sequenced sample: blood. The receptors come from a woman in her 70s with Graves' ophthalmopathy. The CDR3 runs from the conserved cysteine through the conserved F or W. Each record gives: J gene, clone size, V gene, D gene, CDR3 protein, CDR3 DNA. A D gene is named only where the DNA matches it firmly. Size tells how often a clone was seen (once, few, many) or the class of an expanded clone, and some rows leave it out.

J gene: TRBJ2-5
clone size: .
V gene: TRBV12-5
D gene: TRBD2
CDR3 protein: CASGLPGLAGAGETQYF
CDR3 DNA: TGTGCTAGTGGTTTGCCAGGACTAGCGGGAGCTGGAGAGACCCAGTACTTC

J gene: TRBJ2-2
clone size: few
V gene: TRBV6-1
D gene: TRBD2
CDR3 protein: CASSPSGRVTGELFF
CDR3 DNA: TGTGCCAGCAGTCCAAGCGGGAGAGTCACCGGGGAGCTGTTTTTT

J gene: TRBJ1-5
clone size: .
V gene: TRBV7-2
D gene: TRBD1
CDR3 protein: CASSLTGSKPQHF
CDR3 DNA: TGTGCCAGCAGCTTGACAGGGTCCAAGCCCCAGCATTTT

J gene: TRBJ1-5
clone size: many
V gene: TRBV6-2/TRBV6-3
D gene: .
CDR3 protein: CASSYGDAQPQHF
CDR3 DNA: TGTGCCAGCAGTTATGGGGATGCTCAGCCCCAGCATTTT

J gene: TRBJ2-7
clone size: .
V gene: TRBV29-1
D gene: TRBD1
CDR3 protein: CSVEGGTGAEQYF
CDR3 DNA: TGCAGCGTTGAGGGGGGGACAGGGGCCGAGCAGTACTTC

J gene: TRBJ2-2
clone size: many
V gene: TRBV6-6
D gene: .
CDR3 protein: CASSYRVSRNTGELFF
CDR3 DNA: TGTGCCAGCAGTTACCGGGTTAGCAGGAACACCGGGGAGCTGTTTTTT

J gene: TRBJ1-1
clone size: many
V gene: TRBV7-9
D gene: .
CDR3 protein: CASSRDPNTEAFF
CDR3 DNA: TGTGCCAGCAGCAGGGACCCGAACACTGAAGCTTTCTTT

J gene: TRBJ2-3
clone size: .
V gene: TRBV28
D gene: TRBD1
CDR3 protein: CASSSLRGQAVIGFTDTQYF
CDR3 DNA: TGTGCCAGCAGTTCTCTTAGGGGACAGGCGGTAATTGGGTTCACAGATACGCAGTATTTT

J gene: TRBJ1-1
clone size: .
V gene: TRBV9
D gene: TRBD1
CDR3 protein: CASSAGTGYAFF
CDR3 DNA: TGTGCCAGCAGCGCCGGGACAGGATACGCTTTCTTT

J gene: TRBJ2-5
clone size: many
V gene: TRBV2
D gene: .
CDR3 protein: CASTLSEGTQYF
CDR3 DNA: TGTGCCAGCACCCTGTCCGAAGGGACCCAGTACTTC

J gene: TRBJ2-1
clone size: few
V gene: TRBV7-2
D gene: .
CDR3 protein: CASGLSVGGYNEQFF
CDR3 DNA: TGTGCCAGCGGCCTTAGCGTGGGAGGCTACAATGAGCAGTTCTTC

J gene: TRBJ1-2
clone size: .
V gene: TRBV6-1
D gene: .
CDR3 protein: CASTLRSSGYGYTF
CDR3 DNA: TGTGCCAGCACCCTAAGGTCCAGCGGCTATGGCTACACCTTC

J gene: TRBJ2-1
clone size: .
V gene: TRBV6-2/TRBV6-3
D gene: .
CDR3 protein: CASSYSINKISSYNEQFF
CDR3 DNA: TGTGCCAGCAGTTATTCCATAAACAAGATCAGCTCCTACAATGAGCAGTTCTTC

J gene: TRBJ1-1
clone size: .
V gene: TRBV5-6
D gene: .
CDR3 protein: CASIILGRLNTEAFF
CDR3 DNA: TGTGCCAGCATCATTCTAGGGAGACTCAACACTGAAGCTTTCTTT

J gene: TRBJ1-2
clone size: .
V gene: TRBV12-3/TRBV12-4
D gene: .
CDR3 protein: CASSLTRVGYTF
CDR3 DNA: TGTGCCAGCAGTTTAACCAGGGTTGGCTACACCTTC

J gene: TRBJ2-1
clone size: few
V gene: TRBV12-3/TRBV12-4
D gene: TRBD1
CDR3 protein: CASSRAIGTASSYNEQFF
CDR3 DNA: TGTGCCAGCAGTAGGGCGATAGGGACAGCCAGCTCCTACAATGAGCAGTTCTTC

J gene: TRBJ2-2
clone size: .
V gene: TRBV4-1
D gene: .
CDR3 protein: CASSPEHTNTGELFF
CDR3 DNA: TGCGCCAGCAGCCCAGAACACACGAACACCGGGGAGCTGTTTTTT

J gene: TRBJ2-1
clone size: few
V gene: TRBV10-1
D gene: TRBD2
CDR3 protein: CASSKASGSSYNEQFF
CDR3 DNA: TGCGCCAGCAGTAAGGCTAGCGGGAGTTCCTACAATGAGCAGTTCTTC

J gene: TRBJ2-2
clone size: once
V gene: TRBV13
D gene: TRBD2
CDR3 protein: CASSLTTSNTGELFF
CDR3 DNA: TGTGCCAGCAGCTTGACGACTAGCAACACCGGGGAGCTGTTTTTT

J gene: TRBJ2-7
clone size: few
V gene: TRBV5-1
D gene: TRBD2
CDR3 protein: CASSLWPAGTSGSYEQYF
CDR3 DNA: TGCGCCAGCAGCTTGTGGCCCGCCGGGACTAGCGGGAGTTACGAGCAGTACTTC

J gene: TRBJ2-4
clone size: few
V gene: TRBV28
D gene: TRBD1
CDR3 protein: CASSRPGTETLLAKNIQYF
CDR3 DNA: TGTGCCAGCAGCCGACCCGGGACAGAAACCCTTCTAGCCAAAAACATTCAGTACTTC

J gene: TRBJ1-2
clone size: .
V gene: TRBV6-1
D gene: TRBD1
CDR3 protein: CASGQGARYGYTF
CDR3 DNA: TGTGCCAGTGGGCAGGGGGCTCGGTATGGCTACACCTTC

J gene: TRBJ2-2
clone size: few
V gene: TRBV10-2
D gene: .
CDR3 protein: CASRISGTGELFF
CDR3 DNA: TGCGCCAGCAGGATATCGGGAACCGGGGAGCTGTTTTTT

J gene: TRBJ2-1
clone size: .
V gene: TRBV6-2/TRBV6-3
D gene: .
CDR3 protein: CASISDGQHNEQFF
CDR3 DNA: TGTGCCAGCATATCTGACGGACAGCACAATGAGCAGTTCTTC

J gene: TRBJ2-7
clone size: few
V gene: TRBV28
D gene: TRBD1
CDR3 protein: CASSYQTGTGNYEQYF
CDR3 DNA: TGTGCCAGCAGTTACCAGACTGGGACAGGGAACTACGAGCAGTACTTC

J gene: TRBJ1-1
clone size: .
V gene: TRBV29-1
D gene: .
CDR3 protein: CSVELRGLGAFF
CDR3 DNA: TGCAGCGTTGAATTACGGGGCCTTGGAGCTTTCTTT

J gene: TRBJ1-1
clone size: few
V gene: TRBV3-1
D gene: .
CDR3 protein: CASSQSAGTEAFF
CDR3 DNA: TGTGCCAGCAGCCAATCGGCGGGAACTGAAGCTTTCTTT

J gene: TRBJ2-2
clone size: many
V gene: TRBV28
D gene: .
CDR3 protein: CASSFWQTTGELFF
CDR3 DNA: TGTGCCAGCAGTTTCTGGCAGACGACCGGGGAGCTGTTTTTT

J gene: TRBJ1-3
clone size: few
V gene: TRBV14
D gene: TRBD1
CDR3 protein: CASSHPRDRGLGTIYF
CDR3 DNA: TGTGCCAGCAGCCACCCCAGGGACAGGGGTTTAGGCACCATATATTTT

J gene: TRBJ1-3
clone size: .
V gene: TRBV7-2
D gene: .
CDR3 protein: CASSLAGLSFGDTIYF
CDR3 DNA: TGTGCCAGCAGCTTAGCAGGACTGTCGTTTGGCGACACCATATATTTT

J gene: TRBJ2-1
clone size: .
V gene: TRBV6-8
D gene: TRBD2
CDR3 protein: CASSYTSRREYNEQFF
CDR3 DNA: TGTGCCAGCAGTTACACCTCCCGGCGGGAGTACAATGAGCAGTTCTTC

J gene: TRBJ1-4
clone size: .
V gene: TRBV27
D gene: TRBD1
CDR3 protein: CASSLFSGTGVEKLFF
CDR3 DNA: TGTGCCAGCAGTTTATTTTCAGGGACAGGGGTTGAAAAACTGTTTTTT

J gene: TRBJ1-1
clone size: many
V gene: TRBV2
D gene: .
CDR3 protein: CASSVSGGTTEAFF
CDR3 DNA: TGTGCCAGCAGTGTATCGGGGGGCACCACTGAAGCTTTCTTT

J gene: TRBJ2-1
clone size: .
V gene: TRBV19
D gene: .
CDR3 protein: CASSSPRGLARNEQFF
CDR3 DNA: TGTGCCAGTAGTTCTCCTCGAGGGCTAGCGAGGAATGAGCAGTTCTTC

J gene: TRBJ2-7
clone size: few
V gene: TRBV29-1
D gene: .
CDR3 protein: CSASKAGNAYEQYF
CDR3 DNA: TGCAGCGCAAGTAAGGCAGGGAATGCCTACGAGCAGTACTTC

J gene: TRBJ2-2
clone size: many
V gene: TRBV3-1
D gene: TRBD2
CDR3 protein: CASSQRASGRTGELFF
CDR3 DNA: TGTGCCAGCAGCCAGAGAGCTAGCGGGAGAACCGGGGAGCTGTTTTTT

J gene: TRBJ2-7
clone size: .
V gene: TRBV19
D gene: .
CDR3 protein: CASSMKKTEQYF
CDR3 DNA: TGTGCCAGTAGTATGAAGAAAACCGAGCAGTACTTC

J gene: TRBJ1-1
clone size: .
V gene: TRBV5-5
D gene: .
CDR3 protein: CASSGLRDTEAFF
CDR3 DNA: TGTGCCAGCAGCGGTCTTAGGGACACTGAAGCTTTCTTT

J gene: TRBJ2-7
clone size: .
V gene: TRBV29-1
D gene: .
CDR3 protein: CSVEDSENSYEQYF
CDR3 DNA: TGCAGCGTTGAGGACAGCGAAAACTCCTACGAGCAGTACTTC

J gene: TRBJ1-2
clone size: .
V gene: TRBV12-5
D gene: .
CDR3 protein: CASGLPRGVYGYTF
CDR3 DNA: TGTGCTAGTGGTTTGCCCCGCGGAGTCTATGGCTACACCTTC

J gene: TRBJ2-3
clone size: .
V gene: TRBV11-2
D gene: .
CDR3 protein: CASSLEYGGSTGTQYF
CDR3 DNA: TGTGCCAGCAGCTTAGAATACGGCGGAAGCACAGGTACGCAGTATTTT

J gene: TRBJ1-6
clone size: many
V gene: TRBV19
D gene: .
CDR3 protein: CASKVGSYNSPLHF
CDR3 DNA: TGTGCCAGTAAAGTGGGATCCTATAATTCACCCCTCCACTTT

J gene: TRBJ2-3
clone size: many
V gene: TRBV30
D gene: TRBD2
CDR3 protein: CAWSDRISGNTDTQYF
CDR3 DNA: TGTGCCTGGAGTGATCGAATTAGCGGGAACACAGATACGCAGTATTTT

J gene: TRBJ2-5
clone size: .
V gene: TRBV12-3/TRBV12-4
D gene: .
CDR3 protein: CASSLGWGGQETQYF
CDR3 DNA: TGTGCCAGCAGTTTAGGTTGGGGAGGCCAAGAGACCCAGTACTTC

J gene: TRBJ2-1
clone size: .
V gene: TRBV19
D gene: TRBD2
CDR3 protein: CASSERPSGRGYNEQFF
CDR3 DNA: TGTGCCAGTAGTGAACGACCTAGCGGGAGGGGGTACAATGAGCAGTTCTTC

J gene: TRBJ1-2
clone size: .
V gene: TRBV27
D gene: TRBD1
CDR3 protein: CASSLSGQGRAYGYTF
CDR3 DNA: TGTGCCAGCAGTTTATCAGGACAGGGGAGAGCATATGGCTACACCTTC

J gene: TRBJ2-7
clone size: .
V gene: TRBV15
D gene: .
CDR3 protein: CATSRGGFEQYF
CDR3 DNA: TGTGCCACCAGCAGAGGTGGCTTCGAGCAGTACTTC

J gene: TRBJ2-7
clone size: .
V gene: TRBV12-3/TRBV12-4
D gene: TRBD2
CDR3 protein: CASSFVMGLAGGGEQYF
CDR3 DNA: TGTGCCAGCAGCTTCGTGATGGGACTAGCGGGAGGTGGCGAGCAGTACTTC

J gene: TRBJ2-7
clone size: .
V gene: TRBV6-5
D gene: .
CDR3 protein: CASSYSELRYEQYF
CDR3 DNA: TGTGCCAGCAGTTACTCGGAGCTGAGATACGAGCAGTACTTC

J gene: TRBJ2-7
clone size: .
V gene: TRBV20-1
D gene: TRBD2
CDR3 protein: CSARSGTSGNSEQYF
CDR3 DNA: TGCAGTGCCCGAAGTGGGACTAGCGGGAATAGCGAGCAGTACTTC